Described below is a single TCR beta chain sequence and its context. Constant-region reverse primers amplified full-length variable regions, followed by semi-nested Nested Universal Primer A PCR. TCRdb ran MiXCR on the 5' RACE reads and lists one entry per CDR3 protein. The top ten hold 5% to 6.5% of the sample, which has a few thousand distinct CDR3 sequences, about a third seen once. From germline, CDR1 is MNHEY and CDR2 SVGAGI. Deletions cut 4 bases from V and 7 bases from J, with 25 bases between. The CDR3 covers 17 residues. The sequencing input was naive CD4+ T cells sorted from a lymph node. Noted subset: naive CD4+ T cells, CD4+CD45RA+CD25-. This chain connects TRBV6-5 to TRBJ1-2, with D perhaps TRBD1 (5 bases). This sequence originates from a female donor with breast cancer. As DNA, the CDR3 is TGTGCCAGCAGTTTTCGAGGGGCATCGGGGAGGTCTAGTGGCTACACCTTC. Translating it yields CASSFRGASGRSSGYTF.